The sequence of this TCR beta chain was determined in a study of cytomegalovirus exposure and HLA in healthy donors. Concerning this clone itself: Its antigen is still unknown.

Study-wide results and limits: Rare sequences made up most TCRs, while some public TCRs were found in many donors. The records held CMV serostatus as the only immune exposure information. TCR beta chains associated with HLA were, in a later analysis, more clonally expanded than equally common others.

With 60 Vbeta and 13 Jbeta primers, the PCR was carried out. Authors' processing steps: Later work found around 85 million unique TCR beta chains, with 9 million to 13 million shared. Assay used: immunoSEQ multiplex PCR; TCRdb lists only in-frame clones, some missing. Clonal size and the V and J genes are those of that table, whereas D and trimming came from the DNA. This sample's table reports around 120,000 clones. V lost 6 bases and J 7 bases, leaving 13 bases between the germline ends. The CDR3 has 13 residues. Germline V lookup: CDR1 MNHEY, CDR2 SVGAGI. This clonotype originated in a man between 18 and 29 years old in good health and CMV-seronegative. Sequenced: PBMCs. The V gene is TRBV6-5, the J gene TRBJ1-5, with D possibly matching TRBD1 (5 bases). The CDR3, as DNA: TGTGCCAGCAGACCGGGGGTGAAACAGCCCCAGCATTTT. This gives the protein CASRPGVKQPQHF.